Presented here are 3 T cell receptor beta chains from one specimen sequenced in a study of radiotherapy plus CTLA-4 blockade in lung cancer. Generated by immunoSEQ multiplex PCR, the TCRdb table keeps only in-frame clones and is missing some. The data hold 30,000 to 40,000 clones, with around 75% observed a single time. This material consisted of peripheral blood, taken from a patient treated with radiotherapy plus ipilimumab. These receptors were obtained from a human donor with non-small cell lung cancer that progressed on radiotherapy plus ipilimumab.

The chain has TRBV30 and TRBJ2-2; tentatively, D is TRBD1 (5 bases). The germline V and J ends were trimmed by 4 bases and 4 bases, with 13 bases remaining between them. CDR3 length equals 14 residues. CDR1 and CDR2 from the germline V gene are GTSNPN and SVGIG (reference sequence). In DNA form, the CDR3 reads TGTGCCTGGAATTCACAGGTGGCCACCGGGGAGCTGTTTTTT. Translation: CAWNSQVATGELFF.

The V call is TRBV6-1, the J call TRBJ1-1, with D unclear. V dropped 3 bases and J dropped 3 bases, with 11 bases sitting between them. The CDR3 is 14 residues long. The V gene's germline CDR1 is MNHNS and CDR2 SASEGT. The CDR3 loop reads CASSEPGRYTEAFF. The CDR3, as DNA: TGTGCCAGCAGTGAGCCCGGCAGGTACACTGAAGCTTTCTTT.

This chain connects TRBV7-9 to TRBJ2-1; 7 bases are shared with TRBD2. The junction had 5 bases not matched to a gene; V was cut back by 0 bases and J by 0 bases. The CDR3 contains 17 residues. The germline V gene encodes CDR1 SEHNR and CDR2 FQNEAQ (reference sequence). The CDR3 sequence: CASSLAPSGFSYNEQFF. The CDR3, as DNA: TGTGCCAGCAGCTTAGCACCTAGCGGATTCTCCTACAATGAGCAGTTCTTC.